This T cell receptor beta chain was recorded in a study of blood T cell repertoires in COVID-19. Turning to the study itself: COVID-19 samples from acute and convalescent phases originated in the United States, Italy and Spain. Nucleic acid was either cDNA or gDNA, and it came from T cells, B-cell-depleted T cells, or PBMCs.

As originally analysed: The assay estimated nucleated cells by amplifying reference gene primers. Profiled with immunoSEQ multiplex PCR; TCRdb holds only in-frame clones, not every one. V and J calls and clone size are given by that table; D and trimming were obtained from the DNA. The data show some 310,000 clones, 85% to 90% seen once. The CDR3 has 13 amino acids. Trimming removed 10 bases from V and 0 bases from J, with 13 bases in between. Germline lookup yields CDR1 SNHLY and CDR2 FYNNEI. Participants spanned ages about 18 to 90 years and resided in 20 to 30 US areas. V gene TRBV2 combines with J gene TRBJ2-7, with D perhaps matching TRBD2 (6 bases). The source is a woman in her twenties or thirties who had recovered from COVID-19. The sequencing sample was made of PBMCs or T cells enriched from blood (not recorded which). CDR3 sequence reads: CATSWGVSYEQYF. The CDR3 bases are TGTGCCACCTCATGGGGGGTCTCCTACGAGCAGTACTTC.